This TCR beta chain is drawn from a study of shared clonotypes between healthy human individuals. Findings and limits, study-wide: Naive subsets generally had larger estimated richness than memory subsets.

This clone has only one observation. Antigen unknown. In the same sample, other DNA sequences code for this CDR3. Here immunoSEQ multiplex PCR was the method, and the copy in TCRdb shows in-frame clones only, minus some. This sample carries millions of clones, over 85% of them seen once, and the ten largest clones take 0.13% to 0.15%. CDR1 and CDR2 from the germline V gene are SGHDN and FVKESK. Trimming took off 1 base at V and 4 bases at J, with 8 bases between the two ends. The length of the CDR3 is 13 residues. This sequence was found in a man younger than 35 in good health. The rearrangement joins TRBV14 to TRBJ2-7; no clear D. Material: naive CD4+ T cells sorted from blood. This sample's subset: CD45RA+ positively selected. The CDR3 loop is CASSQVESYEQYF. The CDR3 nucleotides read TGTGCCAGCAGCCAAGTAGAGTCTTACGAGCAGTACTTC.